Presented here are 24 T cell receptor beta chains from one specimen sequenced in a study of post-analysis software for immune sequencing data. TCR beta libraries were prepared from cDNA with unique molecular identifiers. TCRdb processed the PCR reads anew with MiXCR; each CDR3 protein has one entry. The data contain about 820,000 distinct CDR3 sequences, roughly 50% of them singletons. Study-level findings and limits: A few TRBV segments, TRBV5-6, TRBV5-1 and TRBV20-1 among them, were found more frequent in patients than controls.

These receptors' targets are unknown. Sample: blood. The receptors stem from a girl under 18 with multiple sclerosis.

The V call is TRBV28, the J call TRBJ1-6; possibly TRBD1 for D (5 bases). The germline V gene encodes CDR1 MDHEN and CDR2 SYDVKM. Between the trimmed V and J ends, which lost 8 bases and 7 bases, there was a span of 9 bases. This CDR3 comprises 12 residues. The CDR3 reads CASFDRNSPLHF. The CDR3, as DNA: TGTGCCAGCTTTGACAGAAATTCACCCCTCCACTTT.

This clonotype was seen a handful of times. CDR3: CSASGRASYEQYF. The CDR3 nucleotides are TGCAGTGCTAGCGGGAGGGCCTCTTACGAGCAGTACTTC. The V and J genes are TRBV20-1 and TRBJ2-7, with 8 bases identical to TRBD2. Trimming took 3 bases from V and 4 from J; bases not matched to a gene: 5. CDR3 length: 13 residues. Germline CDR1 DFQATT, CDR2 SNEGSKA (reference sequence).

This chain links TRBV10-3 with TRBJ2-1; TRBD2 matches at 9 bases. Germline V lookup: CDR1 ENHRY, CDR2 SYGVKD. Trimming cost V 5 bases and J 8 bases; bases outside gene matches: 4. The CDR3 has 13 amino acids. In DNA form, the CDR3 reads TGTGCCATCAGTCCGGGACTAGCTGATGAGCAGTTCTTC. Protein: CAISPGLADEQFF.

This clonotype turned up a few times. This chain joins TRBV29-1 and TRBJ2-3, with D uncertain. CDR1 is SQVTM, CDR2 ANQGSEA, per germline. The CDR3 has 12 amino acids. The ends were cut back, 7 bases at V and 2 bases at J, with 10 bases in the middle. CDR3 protein: CSGVAITDTQYF. The DNA of the CDR3 is TGCAGCGGCGTGGCCATCACAGATACGCAGTATTTT.

The chain uses TRBV3-1 and TRBJ2-3; unclear D gene. The germline V gene has CDR1 LGHDT and CDR2 YNNKEL (reference sequence). V was cut by 6 bases and J by 2 bases, with 15 bases left in between. CDR3 length: 15 residues. This CDR3 is CASSPSALLTDTQYF. CDR3 DNA: TGTGCCAGCAGTCCAAGTGCACTGCTCACAGATACGCAGTATTTT.

The chain combines TRBV7-3 with TRBJ2-2, with 8 nucleotides matching TRBD2. Trimming took 2 bases from V and 7 from J; bases not matched to a gene: 6. The CDR3 is 15 residues long. Germline CDR1 and CDR2: SGHTA and FQGTGA. CDR3 in DNA: TGTGCCAGCAGCTTATCGGGGACTAGTCTCGGGGAGCTGTTTTTT. Translated, it gives CASSLSGTSLGELFF.

V usage is TRBV4-2 and J usage is TRBJ2-7, with unresolved D. CDR3 size: 17 residues. CDR1 LGHNA and CDR2 YNFKEQ come from the germline V gene. Trimming removed 0 bases from V and 2 bases from J, with 17 bases in between. CDR3 DNA: TGTGCCAGCAGCCAAGACCTTAGCTCTTCCTCCACCTACGAGCAGTACTTC. Encoded protein: CASSQDLSSSSTYEQYF.

The V and J genes are TRBV29-1 and TRBJ1-2; D is uncertain. This CDR3 comprises 12 residues. Germline V gene lookup returns CDR1 SQVTM and CDR2 ANQGSEA. Deletions cut 4 bases from V and 4 bases from J, with 10 bases between. The CDR3 here is CSVASGSYGYTF. The CDR3 bases are TGCAGCGTTGCTTCGGGTAGCTATGGCTACACCTTC.

The rearrangement joins TRBV6-6 to TRBJ1-2; the D gene is possibly TRBD1 (5 bases). The germline CDR1 and CDR2 sequences are MNHNY and SVGAGI (reference sequence). V dropped 8 bases and J dropped 4 bases, with 17 bases sitting between them. This CDR3 has 14 residues. CDR3 region: CASDRRGGPYGYTF. CDR3 DNA: TGTGCCAGCGACCGACGTGGGGGACCCTATGGCTACACCTTC.

This clonotype was found a few times. This rearrangement joins TRBV4-1 to TRBJ2-1; D ambiguous. This CDR3 is 15 amino acids long. Germline CDR1 and CDR2: MGHRA and YSYEKL. The ends were cut back, 1 base at V and 4 bases at J, with 11 bases in the middle. The CDR3 loop is CASSQAPISYNEQFF. The CDR3 region has the DNA TGCGCCAGCAGCCAAGCTCCGATCTCATACAATGAGCAGTTCTTC.

This clonotype has more than one count but fewer than ten. This sequence joins TRBV20-1 and TRBJ2-6; 7 bases are shared with TRBD1. The V gene end was trimmed by 5 bases and the J gene end by 2 bases; junction bases not matched to a gene: 3. The CDR3 runs to 14 residues. Germline values: CDR1 DFQATT, CDR2 SNEGSKA (reference sequence). CDR3 nucleotide sequence: TGCAGTGCTCCAGACAGGGCTGGGGCCAACGTCCTGACTTTC. It translates to CSAPDRAGANVLTF.

V is TRBV5-6 and J is TRBJ2-1, with TRBD1 matching 7 bases. The germline V gene encodes CDR1 SGHDT and CDR2 YYEEEE. The CDR3 runs 14 residues. J was trimmed by 4 bases and V by 2 bases; bases with no gene match: 3. CDR3 in amino acids: CASSLLDRYNEQFF. DNA of the CDR3: TGTGCCAGCAGCTTATTGGACAGGTACAATGAGCAGTTCTTC.

This chain connects TRBV5-6 to TRBJ2-4; 7 bases are a match to TRBD1. The germline V gene encodes CDR1 SGHDT and CDR2 YYEEEE. Trimming removed 4 bases from V and 8 bases from J; junction bases left unmatched: 9. CDR3 length: 14 residues. In DNA form, the CDR3 reads TGTGCCAGCAGCCCCGACAGGGTGGGGGACATTCAGTACTTC. This gives the protein CASSPDRVGDIQYF.

This sequence joins TRBV28 and TRBJ2-5; D perhaps matches TRBD2 (5 bases). Per germline, CDR1 MDHEN and CDR2 SYDVKM. The CDR3 has 15 residues. Deletions cut 7 bases from V and 5 bases from J, with 20 bases between. CDR3: CASTSLAGVEETQYF. In DNA form, the CDR3 reads TGTGCCAGCACTTCCTTAGCCGGGGTGGAGGAGACCCAGTACTTC.

The rearrangement uses TRBV20-1 and TRBJ2-1, with no clear D. The CDR3 contains 13 residues. Germline CDR1 and CDR2: DFQATT and SNEGSKA (reference sequence). V lost 6 bases to trimming and J lost 0 bases, with 9 bases between them. CDR3 in DNA: TGCAGTGCCTTGACCATCTCCTACAATGAGCAGTTCTTC. Amino acids: CSALTISYNEQFF.

The sample holds many counts of this clonotype. The V gene is TRBV29-1, the J gene TRBJ2-7, with a weak D call TRBD2 (7 bases). Trimming took off 7 bases at V and 2 bases at J, with 15 bases between the two ends. CDR1 is SQVTM, CDR2 ANQGSEA, per germline. The CDR3 contains 13 residues. The CDR3 DNA reads TGCAGCGCCCAAGGGAGGGACACCTACGAGCAGTACTTC. Protein product: CSAQGRDTYEQYF.

This clonotype has only a few counts. The genes are TRBV20-1 and TRBJ2-1, with no clear D. Trimming stripped 6 bases from V and 7 bases from J, with 10 bases between. Germline values: CDR1 DFQATT, CDR2 SNEGSKA (reference sequence). CDR3 length equals 11 residues. CDR3 in DNA: TGCAGTGCCCCGGACGCAAATGAGCAGTTCTTC. The encoded protein is CSAPDANEQFF.

The chain joins TRBV20-1 to TRBJ2-2; the D is unclear. Germline CDR1 is DFQATT and CDR2 is SNEGSKA (reference sequence). Trimming took off 0 bases at V and 6 bases at J, with 8 bases between the two ends. The CDR3 length is 13 residues. DNA for the CDR3: TGCAGTGCTAGAGATCGTTTACCCGGGGAGCTGTTTTTT. It yields the protein CSARDRLPGELFF.

This sequence joins TRBV7-9 and TRBJ2-3, with D tentatively TRBD1 or TRBD2 (6 bases each). V lost 1 base to trimming and J lost 1 base, with 12 bases between them. This CDR3 has 16 residues. The germline gives CDR1 SEHNR, CDR2 FQNEAQ (reference sequence). CDR3 sequence: CASSLEPGEGTDTQYF. The CDR3 coding sequence is TGTGCCAGCAGCTTAGAACCAGGGGAGGGCACAGATACGCAGTATTTT.

This clonotype has only a few counts. The chain recombines TRBV29-1 with TRBJ2-6; TRBD1 matches 7 bases. Germline loops: CDR1 SQVTM, CDR2 ANQGSEA. V shed 4 bases, J shed 7 bases, and the junction held 10 bases outside the gene matches. This CDR3 is built from 15 residues. CDR3 sequence (DNA): TGCAGCGTTGTGGCAGCCTCAGGGGGAGCCAACGTCCTGACTTTC. This gives the protein CSVVAASGGANVLTF.

In regard to this clonotype: Being one base from a much bigger clone, this may be a read error. This chain links TRBV29-1 with TRBJ1-2, with D uncertain. This CDR3 contains 10 residues. Per germline, CDR1 SQVTM and CDR2 ANQGSEA. The V and J ends lost 5 bases and 4 bases respectively, with 5 bases between them. The CDR3 region is CSVKAYGYTF. The CDR3 bases are TGCAGCGTTAAGGCCTATGGCTACACCTTC.

This clonotype was counted only a few times. CDR3 protein: CSARTGGGETQYF. CDR3 coding DNA: TGCAGTGCTAGAACAGGGGGCGGGGAGACCCAGTACTTC. The V call is TRBV20-1, the J call TRBJ2-5, with 9 positions matching TRBD1. V shed 2 bases, J shed 5 bases, and the junction held 3 bases outside the gene matches. The germline CDR1 and CDR2 sequences are DFQATT and SNEGSKA (reference sequence). The CDR3 consists of 13 residues.

This chain joins TRBV18 and TRBJ2-1; 11 positions match TRBD2. The CDR3 runs to 18 residues. V shed 0 bases, J shed 7 bases, and the junction held 11 bases outside the gene matches. Germline V gene data show CDR1 as KGHSH and CDR2 as LQKENI. The CDR3 sequence: CASSPPMSSGGALNEQFF. The CDR3 DNA sequence: TGTGCCAGCTCACCACCGATGAGTAGCGGGGGGGCACTTAATGAGCAGTTCTTC.

The genes are TRBV20-1 and TRBJ1-5, with TRBD1 identical over 10 bases. Germline CDR1 and CDR2: DFQATT and SNEGSKA (reference sequence). Trimming at V came to 6 bases and at J to 6 bases, leaving 11 bases not matched to a gene. CDR3 length: 15 residues. CDR3 protein: CSAGHPDRGFQPQHF. The CDR3 nucleotides are TGCAGTGCGGGACATCCGGACAGGGGGTTTCAGCCCCAGCATTTT.